These 6 T cell receptor beta chains originate from one sample sequenced in a study of blood T cell repertoires in COVID-19. Measured with immunoSEQ multiplex PCR; TCRdb has only the in-frame clones, and not every one. The table shows under 300,000 clones, with around four fifths occurring only once. Sequenced: peripheral blood. The receptors originated from a man older than 75 with acute or convalescent COVID-19.

The chain employs TRBV27 and TRBJ2-1, with 10 nucleotides matching TRBD2. Germline-derived CDR1 and CDR2 are MNHEY and SMNVEV (reference sequence). The CDR3 has 17 amino acids. V gave up 7 bases and J gave up 5 bases; unmatched junction bases: 14. The CDR3 spells CASTYLGTLAGHNEQFF. In nucleotides, the CDR3 is TGTGCCAGCACATATTTGGGGACACTAGCGGGACACAATGAGCAGTTCTTC.

The V gene is TRBV5-4, the J gene TRBJ2-1, with a possible D match to TRBD2 (5 bases). Germline-derived CDR1 and CDR2 are SGHNT and YYREEE (reference sequence). The CDR3 spans 17 residues. V was cut by 4 bases and J by 0 bases, with 17 bases left in between. In DNA, the CDR3 is TGTGCCAGCAGCCAAGGAGGCAGTACGAGCTCCTACAATGAGCAGTTCTTC. Protein sequence: CASSQGGSTSSYNEQFF.

A single count supports this clone. The gene calls are TRBV10-2 and TRBJ1-2; D perhaps matches TRBD1 (5 bases). CDR1 and CDR2 from the germline V gene are WSHSY and SAAADI. This CDR3 comprises 12 residues. Trimming took 6 bases from V and 4 from J, leaving 9 bases between them. CDR3 loop: CASRTDSYGYTF. The CDR3 DNA sequence: TGCGCCAGCAGGACCGACAGCTATGGCTACACCTTC.

The J gene is TRBJ1-2, the V gene TRBV4-1; possible D gene TRBD1, 5 bases. V was trimmed by 3 bases and J by 0 bases, leaving 8 bases between them. The CDR3 runs 14 residues. Germline V lookup: CDR1 MGHRA, CDR2 YSYEKL. The CDR3 DNA is TGCGCCAGCAGCCAGGGACTGACTAACTATGGCTACACCTTC. Its translation: CASSQGLTNYGYTF.

The rearrangement joins TRBV28 to TRBJ2-2; no firm D call. Trimming removed 4 bases from V and 1 base from J, with 10 bases in between. The CDR3 extends over 15 amino acids. Germline-derived CDR1 and CDR2 are MDHEN and SYDVKM. The CDR3, as DNA: TGTGCCAGCAGTTCCCCGGGTCAGAACACCGGGGAGCTGTTTTTT. Translated, it gives CASSSPGQNTGELFF.

This chain links TRBV12-3 or TRBV12-4 with TRBJ2-7; possibly TRBD2 for D (5 bases). Trimming removed 1 base from V and 12 bases from J, with 10 bases in between. This CDR3 spans 11 amino acids. This chain's CDR3 is CASSLGGLRYF. CDR3 nucleotide sequence: TGTGCCAGCAGTTTAGGTGGACTCCGGTACTTC.